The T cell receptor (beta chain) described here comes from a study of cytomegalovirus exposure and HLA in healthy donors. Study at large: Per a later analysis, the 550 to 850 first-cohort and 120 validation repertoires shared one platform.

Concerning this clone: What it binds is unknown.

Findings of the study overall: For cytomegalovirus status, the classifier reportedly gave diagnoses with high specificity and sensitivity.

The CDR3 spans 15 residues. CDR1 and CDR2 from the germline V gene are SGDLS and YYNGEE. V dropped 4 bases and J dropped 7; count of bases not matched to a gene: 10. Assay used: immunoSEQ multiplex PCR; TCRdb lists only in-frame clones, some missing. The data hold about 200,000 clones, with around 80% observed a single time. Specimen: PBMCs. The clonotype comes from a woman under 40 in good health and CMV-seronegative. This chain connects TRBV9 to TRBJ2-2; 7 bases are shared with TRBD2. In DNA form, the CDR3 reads TGTGCCAGCAGCCCCGGGGGAGGGCTTCGCGGGGAGCTGTTTTTT. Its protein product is CASSPGGGLRGELFF.